The clone carrying this T cell receptor (beta chain) was seen many times. Its antigen remains unknown. Sample treatment: oral pan-JAK inhibitor, 5-10 mg twice daily. Reverse transcribed after extraction, RNA yielded cDNA as the sequencing template. Clones were sequenced by immunoSEQ multiplex PCR, and TCRdb holds only the in-frame ones, with some missing. The sample has approximately 220,000 clones, approximately 38% seen once; the top ten hold just under 0.5%. Trimming cost V 3 bases and J 3 bases; bases outside gene matches: 7. The V gene's germline CDR1 is KGHSH and CDR2 LQKENI. This CDR3 spans 16 amino acids. These data come from a study of CD8+ T cells in alopecia areata. General observations from the study: Many of the expanded lesional clones endured in scalp and blood while on tofacitinib.

The starting material was CD4+ T cells sorted from blood, obtained at approximately week 34, from a patient treated with tofacitinib. This TCR derives from a human donor with alopecia areata. This chain connects TRBV18 to TRBJ2-7; 11 positions agree with TRBD2. The CDR3 DNA reads TGTGCCAGCTCACCCTCCGGGACTAGCGGAATCTACGAGCAGTACTTC. It codes for CASSPSGTSGIYEQYF.